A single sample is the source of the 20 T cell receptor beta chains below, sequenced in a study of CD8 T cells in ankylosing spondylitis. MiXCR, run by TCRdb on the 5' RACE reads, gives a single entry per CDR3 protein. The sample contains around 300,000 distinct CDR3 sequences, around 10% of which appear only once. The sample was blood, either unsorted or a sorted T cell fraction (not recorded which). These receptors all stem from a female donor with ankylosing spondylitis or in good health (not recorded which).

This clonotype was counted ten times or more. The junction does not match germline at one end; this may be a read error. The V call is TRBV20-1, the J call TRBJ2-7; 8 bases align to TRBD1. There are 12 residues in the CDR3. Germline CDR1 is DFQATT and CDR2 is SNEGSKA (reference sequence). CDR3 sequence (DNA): TGCAGAGCTAACAGGGGGACCTACGAGCAGTACTTC. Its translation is CRANRGTYEQYF.

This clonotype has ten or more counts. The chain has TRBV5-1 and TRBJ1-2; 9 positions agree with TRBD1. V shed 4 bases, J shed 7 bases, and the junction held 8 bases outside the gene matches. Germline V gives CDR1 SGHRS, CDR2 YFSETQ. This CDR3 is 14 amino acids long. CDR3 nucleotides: TGCGCCAGCAGCGCCGGACAGGGGAAAAGTGGCTACACCTTC. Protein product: CASSAGQGKSGYTF.

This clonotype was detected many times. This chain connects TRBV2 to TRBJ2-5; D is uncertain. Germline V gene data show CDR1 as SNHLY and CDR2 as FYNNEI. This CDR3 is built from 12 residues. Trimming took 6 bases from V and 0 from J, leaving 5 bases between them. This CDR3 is CASSRNQETQYF. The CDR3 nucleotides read TGTGCCAGCAGCCGGAACCAAGAGACCCAGTACTTC.

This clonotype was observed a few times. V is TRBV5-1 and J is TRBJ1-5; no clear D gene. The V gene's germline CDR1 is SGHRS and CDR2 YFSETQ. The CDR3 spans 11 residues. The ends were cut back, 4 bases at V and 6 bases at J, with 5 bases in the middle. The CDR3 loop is CASSGLQPQHF. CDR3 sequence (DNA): TGCGCCAGCAGCGGCCTTCAGCCCCAGCATTTT. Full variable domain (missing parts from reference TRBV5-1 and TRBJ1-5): KAGVTQTPRYLIKTRGQQVTLSCSPISGHRSVSWYQQTPGQGLQFLFEYFSETQRNKGNFPGRFSGRQFSNSRSEMNVSTLELGDSALYLCASSGLQPQHFGDGTRLSIL.

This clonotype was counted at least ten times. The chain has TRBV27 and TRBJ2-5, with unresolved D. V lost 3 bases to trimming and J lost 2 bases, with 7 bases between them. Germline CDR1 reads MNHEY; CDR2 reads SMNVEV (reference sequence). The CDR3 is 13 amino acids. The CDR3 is CASSFGIQETQYF. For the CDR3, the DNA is TGTGCCAGCAGTTTCGGCATTCAAGAGACCCAGTACTTC.

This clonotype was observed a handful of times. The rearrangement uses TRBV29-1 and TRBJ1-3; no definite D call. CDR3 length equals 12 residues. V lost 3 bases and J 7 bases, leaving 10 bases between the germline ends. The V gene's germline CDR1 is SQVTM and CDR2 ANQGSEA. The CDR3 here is CSVDPGENTIYF. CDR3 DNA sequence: TGCAGCGTTGACCCCGGGGAGAACACCATATATTTT. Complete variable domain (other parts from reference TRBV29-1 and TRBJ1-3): SAVISQKPSRDICQRGTSLTIQCQVDSQVTMMFWYRQQPGQSLTLIATANQGSEATYESGFVIDKFPISRPNLTFSTLTVSNMSPEDSSIYLCSVDPGENTIYFGEGSWLTVV.

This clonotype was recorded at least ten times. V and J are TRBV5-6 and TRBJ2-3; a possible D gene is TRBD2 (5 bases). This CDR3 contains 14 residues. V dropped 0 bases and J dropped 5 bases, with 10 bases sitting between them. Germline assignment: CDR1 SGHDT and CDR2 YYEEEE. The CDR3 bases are TGTGCCAGCAGCTTGGATGGCGGACTAGATACGCAGTATTTT. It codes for CASSLDGGLDTQYF. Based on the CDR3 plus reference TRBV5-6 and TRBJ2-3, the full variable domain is DAGVTQSPTHLIKTRGQQVTLRCSPKSGHDTVSWYQQALGQGPQFIFQYYEEEERQRGNFPDRFSGHQFPNYSSELNVNALLLGDSALYLCASSLDGGLDTQYFGPGTRLTVL.

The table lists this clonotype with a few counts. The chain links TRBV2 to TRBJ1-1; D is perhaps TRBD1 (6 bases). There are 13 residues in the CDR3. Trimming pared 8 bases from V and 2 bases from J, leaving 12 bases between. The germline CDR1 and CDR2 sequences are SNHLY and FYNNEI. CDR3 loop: CASGGRLNTEAFF. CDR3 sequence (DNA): TGTGCCAGCGGGGGCCGACTTAACACTGAAGCTTTCTTT.

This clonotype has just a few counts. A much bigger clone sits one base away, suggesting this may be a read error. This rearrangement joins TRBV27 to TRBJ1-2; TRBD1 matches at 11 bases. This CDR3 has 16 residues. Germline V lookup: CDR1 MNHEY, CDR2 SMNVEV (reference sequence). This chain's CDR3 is CASRARTGGTPYGDTF. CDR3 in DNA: TGTGCCAGCAGAGCTAGGACAGGGGGCACTCCGTATGGCGACACCTTC.

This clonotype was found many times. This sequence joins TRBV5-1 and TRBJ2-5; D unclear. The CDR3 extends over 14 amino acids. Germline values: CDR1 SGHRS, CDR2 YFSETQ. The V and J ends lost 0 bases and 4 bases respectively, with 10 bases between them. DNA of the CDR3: TGCGCCAGCAGCTTGGCCGTTACCGCAGAGACCCAGTACTTC. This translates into CASSLAVTAETQYF.

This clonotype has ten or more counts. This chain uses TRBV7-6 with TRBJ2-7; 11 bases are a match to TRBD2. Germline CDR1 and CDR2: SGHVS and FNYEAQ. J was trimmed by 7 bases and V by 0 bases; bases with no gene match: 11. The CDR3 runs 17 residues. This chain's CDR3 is CASSLAPLTSGRGEQYF. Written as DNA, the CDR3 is TGTGCCAGCAGCTTAGCCCCTTTAACTAGCGGGAGAGGTGAGCAGTACTTC.

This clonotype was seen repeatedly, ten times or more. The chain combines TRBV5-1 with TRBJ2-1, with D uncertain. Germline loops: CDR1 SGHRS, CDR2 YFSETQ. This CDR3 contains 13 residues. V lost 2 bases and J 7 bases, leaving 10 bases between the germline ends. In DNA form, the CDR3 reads TGCGCCAGCAGCTTCGGAAACCTAAATGAGCAGTTCTTC. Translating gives CASSFGNLNEQFF. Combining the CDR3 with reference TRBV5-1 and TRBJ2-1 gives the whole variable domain KAGVTQTPRYLIKTRGQQVTLSCSPISGHRSVSWYQQTPGQGLQFLFEYFSETQRNKGNFPGRFSGRQFSNSRSEMNVSTLELGDSALYLCASSFGNLNEQFFGPGTRLTVL.

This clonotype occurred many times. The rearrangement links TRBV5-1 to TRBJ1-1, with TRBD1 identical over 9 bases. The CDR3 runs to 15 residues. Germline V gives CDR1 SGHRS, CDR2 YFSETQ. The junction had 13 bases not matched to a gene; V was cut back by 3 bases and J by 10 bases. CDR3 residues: CASSYRTGTGSGAFF. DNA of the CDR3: TGCGCCAGCAGCTACAGAACCGGGACAGGGAGCGGAGCTTTCTTT. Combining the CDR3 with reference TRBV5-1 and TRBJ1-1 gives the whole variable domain KAGVTQTPRYLIKTRGQQVTLSCSPISGHRSVSWYQQTPGQGLQFLFEYFSETQRNKGNFPGRFSGRQFSNSRSEMNVSTLELGDSALYLCASSYRTGTGSGAFFGQGTRLTVV.

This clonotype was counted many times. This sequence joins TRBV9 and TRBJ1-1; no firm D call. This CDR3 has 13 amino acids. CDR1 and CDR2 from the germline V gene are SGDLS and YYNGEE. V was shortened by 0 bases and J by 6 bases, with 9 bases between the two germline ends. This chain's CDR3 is CASSVEGSAEAFF. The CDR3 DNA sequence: TGTGCCAGCAGCGTAGAAGGCAGCGCTGAAGCTTTCTTT.

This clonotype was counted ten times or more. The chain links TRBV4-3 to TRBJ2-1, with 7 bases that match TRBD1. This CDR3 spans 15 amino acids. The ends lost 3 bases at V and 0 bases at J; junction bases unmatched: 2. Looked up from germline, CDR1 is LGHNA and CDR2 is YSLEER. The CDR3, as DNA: TGCGCCAGCAGCCAGGACAGGAGCTCCTACAATGAGCAGTTCTTC. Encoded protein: CASSQDRSSYNEQFF.

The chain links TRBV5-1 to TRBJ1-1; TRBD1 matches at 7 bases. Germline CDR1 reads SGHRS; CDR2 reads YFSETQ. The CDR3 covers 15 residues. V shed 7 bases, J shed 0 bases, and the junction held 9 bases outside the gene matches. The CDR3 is CASAPRQGLNTEAFF. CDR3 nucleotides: TGCGCCAGCGCCCCCCGACAGGGCTTGAACACTGAAGCTTTCTTT.

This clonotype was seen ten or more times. DNA of the CDR3: TGTGCCAGCAGTTTAAGTGGCGGGAGTTCCTACAATGAGCAGTTCTTC. Amino acids: CASSLSGGSSYNEQFF. V is TRBV27 and J is TRBJ2-1; TRBD2 matches 7 bases. The CDR3 is made up of 16 amino acids. With 2 bases clipped from V and 1 base from J, the junction kept 5 bases outside the gene matches. Germline V gives CDR1 MNHEY, CDR2 SMNVEV (reference sequence).

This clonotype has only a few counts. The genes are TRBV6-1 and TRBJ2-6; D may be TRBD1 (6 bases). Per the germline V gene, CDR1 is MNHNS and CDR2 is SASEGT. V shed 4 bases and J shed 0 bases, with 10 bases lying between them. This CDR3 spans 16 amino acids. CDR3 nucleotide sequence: TGTGCCAGCAGTGGCGACAGGAGCTCTGGGGCCAACGTCCTGACTTTC. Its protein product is CASSGDRSSGANVLTF.

DNA of the CDR3: TGTGCCAGCAGTACAACGGGAGGCACGCAGTATTTT. Its protein is CASSTTGGTQYF. The J gene is TRBJ2-3, the V gene TRBV6-5; 7 bases line up with TRBD2. The CDR3 consists of 12 residues. CDR1 is MNHEY and CDR2 is SVGAGI in the germline V gene. V dropped 5 bases and J dropped 9; count of bases not matched to a gene: 5.

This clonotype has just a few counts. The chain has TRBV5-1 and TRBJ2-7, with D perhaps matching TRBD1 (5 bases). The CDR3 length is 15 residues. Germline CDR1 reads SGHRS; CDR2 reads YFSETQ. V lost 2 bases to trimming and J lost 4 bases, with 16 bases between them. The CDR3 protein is CASSFQGDSLYEQYF. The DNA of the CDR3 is TGCGCCAGCAGCTTCCAAGGGGATTCTCTTTACGAGCAGTACTTC.